A selection of T cell receptor beta chains follows, all from one sample in a study of beta chain features in type 1 diabetes. Profiling relied on immunoSEQ multiplex PCR, and the TCRdb table lists in-frame clones only, not all of them. The table lists some 170,000 clones, more than 60% of them singletons. Sequenced input: naive CD4+ T cells from blood. The receptors originated from a man between 25 and 39 years old with type 1 diabetes. The CDR3 runs from the conserved cysteine through the conserved F or W. A D gene is named only where the DNA matches it firmly. Part of the rows lack a size; the others show once, few, many or a class for expanded clones.

d_call,clone_size,j_call,v_call,cdr3_aa,cdr3_nt
TRBD1,-,TRBJ1-2,TRBV16,CASSEDRGGYGYTF,TGTGCCAGCAGCGAGGACAGGGGCGGCTATGGCTACACCTTC
-,-,TRBJ1-4,TRBV11-2,CASSLGGNEKLFF,TGTGCCAGCAGCTTGGGCGGTAATGAAAAACTGTTTTTT
-,-,TRBJ1-2,TRBV13,CASSYSGQPYGYTF,TGTGCCAGCAGCTACTCCGGACAGCCCTATGGCTACACCTTC
-,few,TRBJ1-5,TRBV4-1,CASSQAHGLGQPQHF,TGCGCCAGCAGCCAAGCACATGGCCTAGGGCAGCCCCAGCATTTT
TRBD1,-,TRBJ2-6,TRBV23-1,CASSQVGQESSGANVLTF,TGCGCCAGCAGTCAAGTCGGACAGGAGAGCTCTGGGGCCAACGTCCTGACTTTC
-,-,TRBJ2-3,TRBV6-1,CATADPFPTDTQYF,TGTGCCACAGCGGACCCCTTTCCCACAGATACGCAGTATTTT
-,few,TRBJ2-6,TRBV10-3,CAISEWKTLTGANVLTF,TGTGCCATCAGTGAATGGAAGACGTTAACTGGGGCCAACGTCCTGACTTTC
TRBD1,-,TRBJ1-1,TRBV7-9,CASSPVDRANTEAFF,TGTGCCAGCAGCCCCGTAGACAGGGCGAACACTGAAGCTTTCTTT
-,-,TRBJ2-1,TRBV9,CASSVEGVNEQFF,TGTGCCAGCAGCGTAGAGGGGGTCAATGAGCAGTTCTTC
-,-,TRBJ2-3,TRBV9,CASSVVATDTQYF,TGTGCCAGCAGCGTAGTAGCTACGGATACGCAGTATTTT
TRBD1,-,TRBJ2-6,TRBV5-8,CASSPTGGSGANVLTF,TGTGCCAGCAGCCCGACAGGGGGCTCTGGGGCCAACGTCCTGACTTTC
-,-,TRBJ2-1,TRBV5-6,CASSPGWGGQFF,TGTGCCAGCAGCCCGGGGTGGGGAGGGCAGTTCTTC
-,once,TRBJ1-2,TRBV9,CASSVVGVAGAGYTF,TGTGCCAGCAGCGTAGTTGGGGTGGCAGGGGCTGGCTACACCTTC
TRBD2,-,TRBJ2-3,TRBV11-2,CASSLIGGGGTDTQYF,TGTGCCAGCAGCTTAATCGGCGGGGGTGGCACAGATACGCAGTATTTT
TRBD2,-,TRBJ2-3,TRBV14,CASSQYWLAGSSTDTQYF,TGTGCCAGCAGCCAATACTGGCTAGCGGGGTCTAGCACAGATACGCAGTATTTT
-,few,TRBJ1-5,TRBV29-1,CSVGSSNQPQHF,TGCAGCGTTGGGTCTAGCAATCAGCCCCAGCATTTT
TRBD2,-,TRBJ2-4,TRBV30,CAWTSGKNIQYF,TGTGCCTGGACTAGCGGAAAAAACATTCAGTACTTC
TRBD1,-,TRBJ1-1,TRBV29-1,CSVQRDRGSTEAFF,TGCAGCGTCCAAAGGGACAGGGGATCCACTGAAGCTTTCTTT
-,-,TRBJ2-5,TRBV5-1,CASSLAGSRETQYF,TGCGCCAGCAGCTTGGCAGGGTCCCGGGAGACCCAGTACTTC
-,-,TRBJ2-3,TRBV29-1,CSVDRGQRYRSSTDTQYF,TGCAGCGTTGATCGCGGCCAGAGATACCGGTCTAGCACAGATACGCAGTATTTT
TRBD1,-,TRBJ2-1,TRBV28,CASRTGQNINEQFF,TGTGCCAGCAGGACGGGACAGAATATTAATGAGCAGTTCTTC
-,-,TRBJ2-5,TRBV30,CACKGNRVWEETQYF,TGTGCCTGTAAAGGGAATCGCGTTTGGGAAGAGACCCAGTACTTC
-,few,TRBJ1-6,TRBV14,CASSLGLSNSPLHF,TGTGCCAGCAGCCTAGGGCTAAGCAATTCACCCCTCCACTTT
-,-,TRBJ2-5,TRBV20-1,CSARVLETQYF,TGCAGTGCTAGAGTGCTGGAGACCCAGTACTTC
-,few,TRBJ1-6,TRBV9,CASSVVDGSPLHF,TGTGCCAGCAGCGTAGTGGACGGGTCACCCCTCCACTTT
-,few,TRBJ2-3,TRBV30,CAWSGDSPADTQYF,TGTGCCTGGAGTGGAGACAGTCCGGCAGATACGCAGTATTTT
-,few,TRBJ2-7,TRBV4-3,CASSQEDGSYEQYF,TGCGCCAGCAGCCAGGAAGACGGCTCCTACGAGCAGTACTTC
-,-,TRBJ2-3,TRBV14,CASSQETGDTQYF,TGTGCCAGCAGCCAAGAGACAGGAGATACGCAGTATTTT
TRBD2,-,TRBJ2-2,TRBV9,CASSPRGGRNTGELFF,TGTGCCAGCAGCCCCCGGGGGGGGCGAAACACCGGGGAGCTGTTTTTT
TRBD2,-,TRBJ2-3,TRBV10-3,CATGTSGTLNTDTQYF,TGTGCCACTGGGACTAGCGGAACTCTTAACACAGATACGCAGTATTTT
-,once,TRBJ1-6,TRBV5-6,CASSLQGFNSPLHF,TGTGCCAGCAGCTTACAGGGCTTTAATTCACCCCTCCACTTT
-,-,TRBJ2-7,TRBV21-1,CASSSRTSGGNSYEQYF,TGTGCCAGCAGCTCTCGGACTAGCGGGGGAAACTCCTACGAGCAGTACTTC
-,few,TRBJ2-5,TRBV4-3,CASSQDIPGVAGQETQYF,TGCGCCAGCAGCCAAGATATCCCAGGTGTGGCGGGCCAAGAGACCCAGTACTTC
TRBD1,few,TRBJ2-5,TRBV30,CAWSVNRGEETQYF,TGTGCCTGGAGTGTCAACAGGGGAGAGGAGACCCAGTACTTC
TRBD2,-,TRBJ2-5,TRBV9,CASSVGVAGQETQYF,TGTGCCAGCAGCGTAGGTGTAGCGGGGCAAGAGACCCAGTACTTC
-,-,TRBJ1-1,TRBV25-1,CASSGSGITEAFF,TGTGCCAGCAGTGGGTCAGGGATCACTGAAGCTTTCTTT
-,-,TRBJ2-4,TRBV19,CATRRELAKNIQYF,TGTGCCACCCGGAGGGAACTAGCCAAAAACATTCAGTACTTC
-,once,TRBJ2-1,TRBV7-2,CASSYALGGYNEQFF,TGTGCCAGCAGTTACGCCCTCGGCGGGTACAATGAGCAGTTCTTC
-,-,TRBJ2-5,TRBV7-9,CASSLMGGGQETQYF,TGTGCCAGCAGCTTAATGGGAGGCGGTCAAGAGACCCAGTACTTC
-,-,TRBJ1-1,TRBV7-2,CASSLVFRTEAFF,TGTGCCAGCAGCTTAGTATTTCGCACTGAAGCTTTCTTT
-,once,TRBJ2-3,TRBV7-2,CASSLAPVDTQYF,TGTGCCAGCAGCTTAGCTCCGGTAGATACGCAGTATTTT
-,-,TRBJ2-3,TRBV30,CAWAKGRSPDTQYF,TGTGCCTGGGCCAAGGGCAGGTCTCCAGATACGCAGTATTTT
TRBD2,-,TRBJ2-3,TRBV4-3,CASSLAASGKRTDTQYF,TGCGCCAGCAGCCTGGCGGCTAGCGGGAAACGCACAGATACGCAGTATTTT
TRBD2,-,TRBJ2-2,TRBV7-9,CASSPLGLNTGELFF,TGTGCCAGCAGCCCCTTGGGACTAAACACCGGGGAGCTGTTTTTT
TRBD1,-,TRBJ2-1,TRBV5-1,CASSLGQEYNEQFF,TGCGCCAGCAGCCTAGGACAGGAGTACAATGAGCAGTTCTTC
TRBD1,-,TRBJ1-1,TRBV7-8,CASSPGQLRNTEAFF,TGTGCCAGCAGCCCGGGACAGCTTCGGAACACTGAAGCTTTCTTT
-,few,TRBJ1-1,TRBV4-2,CASSQEGVEPNTEAFF,TGTGCCAGCAGCCAAGAGGGGGTGGAACCTAACACTGAAGCTTTCTTT
-,few,TRBJ2-6,TRBV7-9,CASSLVNRFLTF,TGTGCCAGCAGCTTAGTTAACAGATTCCTGACTTTC
-,-,TRBJ2-5,TRBV28,CASSYLTGPQYF,TGTGCCAGCAGTTACCTAACAGGGCCCCAGTACTTC
-,-,TRBJ2-7,TRBV30,CAWSVSNRVGYEQYF,TGTGCCTGGAGTGTTTCGAACAGGGTAGGCTACGAGCAGTACTTC
-,few,TRBJ1-2,TRBV4-3,CASSQSRQANYGYTF,TGCGCCAGCAGCCAATCTCGACAGGCTAACTATGGCTACACCTTC
-,-,TRBJ2-6,TRBV7-2,CASSPRFSGANVLTF,TGTGCCAGCAGCCCCAGGTTCTCTGGGGCCAACGTCCTGACTTTC
-,-,TRBJ1-3,TRBV30,CAWSVRGNTIYF,TGTGCCTGGAGTGTACGGGGAAACACCATATATTTT